The table lists the clone carrying this TCR beta chain with a few counts. One end of the junction does not line up with germline, which may come from a read error. The data stem from a study of T cells in Graves' hyperthyroidism and ophthalmopathy. Researchers took RNA transcripts and amplified the TCR beta CDR3 regions from them. A first-round RT-PCR of the TCR CDR3 used the HTBI primer set. TCRdb re-derived calls from the multiplex PCR reads in MiXCR, one entry per CDR3 protein. Found here are 490,000 or so distinct CDR3 sequences, just under 20% of them singletons; the top ten hold around 50%. Germline-derived CDR1 and CDR2 are SGHRS and YFSETQ. This CDR3 region has 15 residues.

Sequencing input: blood. This chain uses TRBV5-1 with TRBJ2-5; 10 bases match TRBD1. The sequence was collected from a middle-aged man with Graves' ophthalmopathy. Here the CDR3 reads CASSPGTGDKEAQYF. The CDR3 bases are TGCGCCAGCAGCCCAGGGACAGGGGATAAAGAGGCCCAGTACTTC.